A single sample is the source of the 30 T cell receptor beta chains below, sequenced in a study of beta chain features in type 1 diabetes. The isolated RNA, all of it, was reverse transcribed, so expressed TCRB transcripts were what got sequenced. TCRdb's table, derived via immunoSEQ multiplex PCR, lists solely in-frame clones and lacks some. The repertoire holds 400,000 to 550,000 clones, with about an eighth as singletons. The material sequenced was naive CD4+ T cells from blood. These receptors were collected from a woman aged 18-29 years in good health.

This clone was seen only a few times. The CDR3: CASSQDRAGPPYNEQFF. CDR3 nucleotides: TGCGCCAGCAGCCAAGACCGGGCGGGGCCACCCTACAATGAGCAGTTCTTC. This sequence joins TRBV4-1 and TRBJ2-1, with D possibly being TRBD2 (6 bases). Between the trimmed V and J ends, which lost 0 bases and 2 bases, there was a span of 14 bases. The germline V gene encodes CDR1 MGHRA and CDR2 YSYEKL. The CDR3 has 17 amino acids.

This clone was counted between two and nine times. The CDR3 region has the DNA TGCGCCAGCAGCTCACAACCCTCAGGTGCGGCCAAAAACATTCAGTACTTC. Translated: CASSSQPSGAAKNIQYF. This chain joins TRBV5-1 and TRBJ2-4; D is undetermined. V lost 3 bases, J lost 1 base, and 17 bases lay in between. This CDR3 comprises 17 residues. Per germline, CDR1 SGHRS and CDR2 YFSETQ.

V gene TRBV18 combines with J gene TRBJ2-5; D is uncertain. V lost 3 bases and J lost 5, with 13 bases in between. This CDR3 region has 14 residues. CDR1 and CDR2 from the germline V gene are KGHSH and LQKENI. The CDR3 coding sequence is TGTGCCAGCTCACCGATTGCTAGTCGGGAGACCCAGTACTTC. This gives the protein CASSPIASRETQYF.

The chain couples TRBV30 to TRBJ2-7; 8 positions agree with TRBD1. CDR3 size: 14 residues. Germline lookup yields CDR1 GTSNPN and CDR2 SVGIG (reference sequence). Trimming cost V 3 bases and J 6 bases; bases outside gene matches: 10. CDR3 bases: TGTGCCTGGAGCCCAGGGACAGGAGTGGGCGAGCAGTACTTC. It specifies CAWSPGTGVGEQYF. Drawing the rest from reference TRBV30 and TRBJ2-7, the complete variable domain is SQTIHQWPATLVQPVGSPLSLECTVEGTSNPNLYWYRQAAGRGLQLLFYSVGIGQISSEVPQNLSASRPQDRQFILSSKKLLLSDSGFYLCAWSPGTGVGEQYFGPGTRLTVT.

This sequence joins TRBV4-3 and TRBJ2-6, with TRBD2 matching 7 bases. This CDR3 is 16 amino acids long. CDR1 LGHNA and CDR2 YSLEER come from the germline V gene. V was clipped by 1 base and J by 4 bases; unmatched bases: 4. CDR3 DNA sequence: TGCGCCAGCAGCCAAGTCGGGGGGACCGGGGCCAACGTCCTGACTTTC. The encoded protein is CASSQVGGTGANVLTF.

As for this clone: The junction and the germline gene differ at one end; a read error may be behind it. The chain uses TRBV5-4 and TRBJ1-2, with a weak D call TRBD1 (5 bases). Germline V gene sequence: CDR1 SGHNT, CDR2 YYREEE (reference sequence). The CDR3 contains 17 residues. In nucleotides, the CDR3 is TGTGCCAGCAGCTCGGAATCAAACCCCAGTGTGGGGGAAGCTCCCCTCTTC. It codes for CASSSESNPSVGEAPLF.

This clone appeared a few times. V usage is TRBV9 and J usage is TRBJ2-1; possible D gene TRBD1, 5 bases. The CDR3 runs 15 residues. Trimming pared 4 bases from V and 5 bases from J, leaving 16 bases between. Germline loops: CDR1 SGDLS, CDR2 YYNGEE. The CDR3 nucleotides read TGTGCCAGCAGCTTGGGGCTACCACCCCACAATGAGCAGTTCTTC. It translates to CASSLGLPPHNEQFF.

V and J are TRBV6-5 and TRBJ1-5, with D unclear. The CDR3 consists of 14 residues. CDR1 and CDR2 from the germline V gene are MNHEY and SVGAGI. V gave up 0 bases and J gave up 10 bases, with 13 bases separating them. Written as DNA, the CDR3 is TGTGCCAGCAGTTACTCGTTTGGAGGCGGTCCCCAGCATTTT. This sequence encodes CASSYSFGGGPQHF.

This clone was observed a few times. The rearrangement joins TRBV5-1 to TRBJ2-7; D gene uncertain. V was clipped by 2 bases and J by 3 bases, with 21 bases between them. Looked up from germline, CDR1 is SGHRS and CDR2 is YFSETQ. The CDR3 loop spans 17 amino acids. As DNA, the CDR3 is TGCGCCAGCAGCTTCACTCCGACCGGACGAGATGGCTACGAGCAGTACTTC. Translated, it gives CASSFTPTGRDGYEQYF.

A few counts support this clone. Distinct nucleotide sequences in the sample also encode this CDR3. This rearrangement joins TRBV6-6 to TRBJ1-5; the D is unclear. V lost 3 bases and J lost 0, with 3 bases in between. The CDR3 extends over 13 amino acids. CDR1 is MNHNY, CDR2 SVGAGI, per germline (reference sequence). Here the CDR3 DNA reads TGTGCCAGCAGTTATGATAGCAATCAGCCCCAGCATTTT. Encoded protein: CASSYDSNQPQHF.

This rearrangement joins TRBV18 to TRBJ2-7, with D maybe TRBD1 (5 bases). This CDR3 is built from 14 residues. Germline loops: CDR1 KGHSH, CDR2 LQKENI. The V end was cut by 1 base, the J end by 3 bases, with 10 bases between. CDR3 sequence reads: CASSPRGRDYEQYF. CDR3 coding DNA: TGTGCCAGCTCACCACGGGGCAGGGACTACGAGCAGTACTTC.

This clone was seen only a few times. The J gene is TRBJ2-3, the V gene TRBV11-3; tentative D call: TRBD2 (5 bases). This CDR3 is 14 amino acids long. CDR1 SGHNT and CDR2 YENEEA come from the germline V gene. Trimming cost V 1 base and J 1 base, with 6 bases left between them. For the CDR3, the DNA is TGTGCCAGCAGCTTAGTGCGGGGCACAGATACGCAGTATTTT. Translation: CASSLVRGTDTQYF.

The chain is built from TRBV18 and TRBJ2-5, with unresolved D. From germline, CDR1 is KGHSH and CDR2 LQKENI. Between the trimmed V and J ends, which lost 2 bases and 3 bases, there was a span of 7 bases. CDR3 length equals 13 residues. The CDR3 bases are TGTGCCAGCTCACCATGGAGCGAAGAGACCCAGTACTTC. It specifies CASSPWSEETQYF.

This clone has just a few counts. The chain employs TRBV9 and TRBJ1-6; D call uncertain. CDR1 SGDLS and CDR2 YYNGEE come from the germline V gene. The length of the CDR3 is 14 residues. V dropped 1 base and J dropped 5 bases, with 7 bases sitting between them. The CDR3 reads CASSVRQDNSPLHF. For the CDR3, the DNA is TGTGCCAGCAGCGTACGGCAAGATAATTCACCCCTCCACTTT.

This clone was observed a few times. The J gene is TRBJ2-4, the V gene TRBV28; TRBD2 is a possible D gene (5 bases). Germline CDR1 MDHEN, CDR2 SYDVKM. The V end was cut by 5 bases, the J end by 2 bases, with 19 bases between. This CDR3 is 17 amino acids long. CDR3 coding DNA: TGTGCCAGCAGTCCGGTGTTTAGCAGCGGTTCCAAAAACATTCAGTACTTC. Translation: CASSPVFSSGSKNIQYF.

This chain links TRBV29-1 with TRBJ2-2; 10 bases fit TRBD2. The CDR3 is 15 amino acids. The germline V gene has CDR1 SQVTM and CDR2 ANQGSEA. Losses at the gene ends were 5 bases for V and 5 bases for J; bases not matched to a gene: 8. The CDR3 is CSVLAGGVTTGELFF. The CDR3 DNA reads as TGCAGCGTTTTAGCGGGGGGCGTGACTACCGGGGAGCTGTTTTTT.

This clone was picked up a small number of times. The genes are TRBV18 and TRBJ1-2; D possibly corresponds to TRBD1 (6 bases). The germline gives CDR1 KGHSH, CDR2 LQKENI. With 1 base removed from V and 1 base from J, the gap between germline ends came to 16 bases. CDR3 size: 17 residues. The CDR3 bases are TGTGCCAGCTCACCACTCGTCCCAGGGACACATAACTATGGCTACACCTTC. Amino acid sequence: CASSPLVPGTHNYGYTF.

The V gene is TRBV5-1, the J gene TRBJ2-1, with D tentatively TRBD2 (6 bases). In germline, CDR1 is SGHRS, CDR2 YFSETQ. The CDR3 is made up of 15 amino acids. The V end was cut by 4 bases, the J end by 3 bases, with 14 bases between. This CDR3 reads CASSVGASDYNEQFF. The CDR3 DNA is TGCGCCAGCAGCGTCGGGGCTAGCGACTACAATGAGCAGTTCTTC.

The gene calls are TRBV18 and TRBJ2-3; 10 bases fit TRBD2. Unmatched junction bases numbered 1, after V lost 0 bases and J lost 1 base. This CDR3 has 16 residues. Germline values: CDR1 KGHSH, CDR2 LQKENI. The CDR3 DNA reads as TGTGCCAGCTCACCACCCGGGACTAGCGGCACAGATACGCAGTATTTT. It encodes CASSPPGTSGTDTQYF.

This clone was found a few times. The gene calls are TRBV7-6 and TRBJ1-1; D possibly corresponds to TRBD1 (5 bases). The CDR3 runs 14 residues. The V gene's germline CDR1 is SGHVS and CDR2 FNYEAQ. V was pared by 8 bases and J by 0 bases, with 13 bases between. This chain's CDR3 is CASRVGGMNTEAFF. The CDR3 coding sequence is TGTGCCAGCCGCGTTGGGGGTATGAACACTGAAGCTTTCTTT.

The J gene is TRBJ2-3, the V gene TRBV4-2; 11 nucleotides align to TRBD2. The junction had 8 bases not matched to a gene; V was cut back by 0 bases and J by 12 bases. This CDR3 is built from 15 residues. Germline V lookup: CDR1 LGHNA, CDR2 YNFKEQ. This chain's CDR3 is CASSQDKGTSGYQYF. CDR3 in DNA: TGTGCCAGCAGCCAAGACAAAGGGACTAGCGGTTATCAGTATTTT.

This clone was counted only a few times. This chain connects TRBV6-5 to TRBJ1-2; tentatively, D is TRBD1 (6 bases). Germline-derived CDR1 and CDR2 are MNHEY and SVGAGI. The CDR3 extends over 15 amino acids. V shed 4 bases and J shed 7 bases, with 19 bases lying between them. The DNA of the CDR3 is TGTGCCAGCAGTTCGCGACAGGCCGGGACCGGTGGCTACACCTTC. Its translation: CASSSRQAGTGGYTF.

About this clone itself: Different DNA sequences within this sample yield the same CDR3. The chain recombines TRBV7-2 with TRBJ2-3; 7 positions match TRBD2. The V segment lost 1 base and the J segment 1 base; nucleotides outside the gene matches: 2. Per the germline V gene, CDR1 is SGHTA and CDR2 is FQGNSA. This CDR3 is built from 15 residues. Here the CDR3 reads CASSLDRGGTDTQYF. CDR3 coding DNA: TGTGCCAGCAGCTTAGATCGGGGGGGCACAGATACGCAGTATTTT.

This clone was seen a few times. This rearrangement joins TRBV2 to TRBJ2-7, with unresolved D. CDR3 length: 14 amino acids. From germline, CDR1 is SNHLY and CDR2 FYNNEI. With 1 base removed from V and 3 bases from J, the gap between germline ends came to 10 bases. The CDR3 sequence is CASSEEQIVYEQYF. The CDR3 DNA follows: TGTGCCAGCAGTGAAGAACAGATTGTCTACGAGCAGTACTTC.

The table lists this clone with a few counts. Germline is not matched at one junction end, which may reflect a read error. The chain is built from TRBV7-7 and TRBJ2-1; D not resolved. The CDR3 totals 14 residues. CDR1 and CDR2 from the germline V gene are SSHAT and FNYEAQ (reference sequence). The CDR3 coding sequence is TGTGCTAGCAGCTTAGCCTCCTATGACAATGAGCAGTTCTTC. Residues: CASSLASYDNEQFF. The full variable domain, completed using reference TRBV7-7 and TRBJ2-1, is GAGVSQSPRYKVTKRGQDVTLRCDPISSHATLYWYQQALGQGPEFLTYFNYEAQPDKSGLPSDRFSAERPEGSISTLTIQRTEQRDSAMYRCASSLASYDNEQFFGPGTRLTVL.

The gene calls are TRBV7-6 and TRBJ2-3; 9 nucleotides agree with TRBD2. Germline V gene lookup returns CDR1 SGHVS and CDR2 FNYEAQ. The CDR3 totals 15 residues. V gave up 5 bases and J gave up 6 bases; unmatched junction bases: 9. The DNA of the CDR3 is TGTGCCAGCAGCGCCCCGGGACTAGCTTCTGATACGCAGTATTTT. It codes for CASSAPGLASDTQYF.

This clone has a handful of counts. A read error may produce the germline difference seen at one junction end. The chain has TRBV5-4 and TRBJ2-1; D gene ambiguous. There are 16 residues in the CDR3. Looked up from germline, CDR1 is SGHNT and CDR2 is YYREEE (reference sequence). The CDR3 DNA sequence: TGTGCGAGCAAACCCGGCGGTCCCGGATTTGGGAATGAGCAGTTCTTC. Residues: CASKPGGPGFGNEQFF. Filled out from reference TRBV5-4 and TRBJ2-1, the complete variable domain reads ETGVTQSPTHLIKTRGQQVTLRCSSQSGHNTVSWYQQALGQGPQFIFQYYREEENGRGNFPPRFSGLQFPNYSSELNVNALELDDSALYLCASKPGGPGFGNEQFFGPGTRLTVL.

This sequence joins TRBV5-4 and TRBJ1-1; weak D call: TRBD1 (5 bases). Trimming took 4 bases from V and 3 from J, leaving 13 bases between them. CDR1 and CDR2 from the germline V gene are SGHNT and YYREEE (reference sequence). The CDR3 totals 14 residues. The CDR3 region is CASSPVGRDTEAFF. In DNA, the CDR3 is TGTGCCAGCAGCCCGGTGGGCAGGGACACTGAAGCTTTCTTT.

The chain uses TRBV7-9 and TRBJ2-3, with D perhaps TRBD2 (7 bases). The CDR3 covers 14 residues. V dropped 10 bases and J dropped 0 bases, with 14 bases sitting between them. The germline V gene encodes CDR1 SEHNR and CDR2 FQNEAQ (reference sequence). CDR3 nucleotides: TGTGCCATTCCGGGGGGCACTAGCACAGATACGCAGTATTTT. It is translated as CAIPGGTSTDTQYF.

This clone was detected only a few times. V and J are TRBV30 and TRBJ1-1, with unresolved D. Germline CDR1 reads GTSNPN; CDR2 reads SVGIG (reference sequence). Trimming removed 3 bases from V and 1 base from J, with 12 bases in between. The CDR3 spans 14 residues. The CDR3 DNA reads TGTGCCTGGAGGGAGCCGCTTTCGAACACTGAAGCTTTCTTT. Its protein product is CAWREPLSNTEAFF.